The 10 T cell receptor beta chains below all came from one sample that was sequenced in a study of T-cell memory formation after mild COVID-19 (dated by TCRdb to about 2021). The method was 5' RACE. The listed sequencing device is Illumina NovaSeq 6000. TCRdb passed the public sequencing reads through fastp at Q25 and MiXCR, retaining productive beta sequences. When rows share a CDR3 protein, they turn into one entry using the most common DNA and genes. Here the sample has over 250,000 distinct CDR3 sequences; approximately 16% occur a single time. The ten largest clonotypes hold 22% of the sample. Material: PBMCs or a T cell subset sorted from them (not recorded which). The receptors come from a man aged 18 to 29 who had mild COVID-19 (a few samples of this study predate the infection). The sample titles of this study are shuffled in the database, so cell type and time point are left out; the donor was told from shared clones.

There are a few counts of this clonotype. The chain carries TRBV10-3 and TRBJ2-3, with D possibly matching TRBD1 (5 bases). Germline CDR1 and CDR2: ENHRY and SYGVKD. V was clipped by 5 bases and J by 1 base, with 7 bases between them. The CDR3 runs to 13 residues. CDR3 region: CAISLTGTDTQYF. The CDR3 DNA follows: TGTGCCATCAGTCTGACAGGCACAGATACGCAGTATTTT.

This rearrangement joins TRBV4-1 to TRBJ2-3; D might be TRBD1 or TRBD2, each matching 5 bases. The germline V gene encodes CDR1 MGHRA and CDR2 YSYEKL. V was cut by 2 bases and J by 2 bases, with 11 bases left in between. CDR3 length: 15 amino acids. CDR3 nucleotides: TGCGCCAGCAGCCAACGCCAGGGAGCCACAGATACGCAGTATTTT. This gives the protein CASSQRQGATDTQYF.

In this sample, this clonotype turned up a few times. The CDR3 region has the DNA TGTGCCAGCAGCTACGGCACGACCTACGAGCAGTACTTC. The encoded protein is CASSYGTTYEQYF. The chain joins TRBV5-4 to TRBJ2-7; the D is unclear. Germline loops: CDR1 SGHNT, CDR2 YYREEE (reference sequence). V was shortened by 3 bases and J by 2 bases, with 9 bases between the two germline ends. The CDR3 totals 13 residues.

This chain uses TRBV7-9 with TRBJ1-6, with D unclear. Between the trimmed V and J ends, which lost 2 bases and 2 bases, there was a span of 1 base. This CDR3 contains 13 residues. Germline CDR1 SEHNR, CDR2 FQNEAQ (reference sequence). CDR3: CASSLPYNSPLHF. The DNA for the CDR3 is TGTGCCAGCAGCTTACCCTATAATTCACCCCTCCACTTT.

In its sample, this clonotype was seen once. The junction shows a germline mismatch at one end, possibly a read error. This chain joins TRBV11-2 and TRBJ2-3; 9 bases map to TRBD2. The CDR3 runs to 14 residues. Germline V gene data show CDR1 as SGHAT and CDR2 as FQNNGV. The chain's CDR3 is CASNPGAGGPYAHF. For the CDR3, the DNA is TGTGCCAGCAACCCTGGGGCGGGGGGGCCGTATGCGCATTTT.

This clonotype was recorded a few times. The genes are TRBV12-3 or TRBV12-4 and TRBJ2-3; possible D gene TRBD2, 5 bases. The ends were cut back, 5 bases at V and 3 bases at J, with 18 bases in the middle. There are 16 residues in the CDR3. CDR3 DNA: TGTGCCAGCAGTCCCCCTAGCCGTCGGATGACAGATACGCAGTATTTT. It codes for CASSPPSRRMTDTQYF.

This sequence joins TRBV12-3 or TRBV12-4 and TRBJ1-2; possibly TRBD1 for D (5 bases). The CDR3 consists of 13 residues. V was pared by 2 bases and J by 6 bases, with 10 bases between. The CDR3 region is CASSLRGRDGYTF. DNA of the CDR3: TGTGCCAGCAGTTTAAGGGGAAGGGATGGCTACACCTTC.

This clonotype was observed a few times. V is TRBV5-1 and J is TRBJ2-7; 10 positions agree with TRBD2. Germline V gene sequence: CDR1 SGHRS, CDR2 YFSETQ. V shed 4 bases, J shed 2 bases, and the junction held 3 bases outside the gene matches. CDR3 length: 14 residues. This CDR3 reads CASSDTSGAYEQYV. Written as DNA, the CDR3 is TGCGCCAGCAGCGACACTAGCGGGGCCTACGAGCAGTACGTC.

This clonotype has only a few counts. The chain employs TRBV4-1 and TRBJ1-6; D remains unclear. The CDR3 sequence is 14 residues long. V was pared by 6 bases and J by 7 bases, with 13 bases between. Germline CDR1 reads MGHRA; CDR2 reads YSYEKL. The CDR3 sequence: CASSENLSNSPLHF. CDR3 coding DNA: TGCGCCAGCAGTGAAAACCTTTCAAATTCACCCCTCCACTTT.

V and J are TRBV29-1 and TRBJ1-4; D remains ambiguous. The CDR3 runs 12 residues. Trimming removed 7 bases at V and 5 bases at J, with 11 bases between. Germline values: CDR1 SQVTM, CDR2 ANQGSEA. CDR3 nucleotide sequence: TGCAGCGGCGGACTTGAAAATGAAAAACTGTTTTTT. Translating gives CSGGLENEKLFF.